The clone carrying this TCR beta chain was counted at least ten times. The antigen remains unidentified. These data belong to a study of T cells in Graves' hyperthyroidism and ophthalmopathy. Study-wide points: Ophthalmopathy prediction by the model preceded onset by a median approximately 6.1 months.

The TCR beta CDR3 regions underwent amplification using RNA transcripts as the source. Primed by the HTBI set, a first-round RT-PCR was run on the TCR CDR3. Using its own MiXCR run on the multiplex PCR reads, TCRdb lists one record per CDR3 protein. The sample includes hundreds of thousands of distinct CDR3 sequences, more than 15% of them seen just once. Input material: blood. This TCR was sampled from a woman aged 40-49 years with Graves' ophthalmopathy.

CDR3 region: CASSRDRDYNEQFF. The CDR3 DNA reads TGTGCCAGCAGCCGGGACAGGGATTACAATGAGCAGTTCTTC. The chain recombines TRBV7-9 with TRBJ2-1; 9 bases are shared with TRBD1. V trimming: 5 bases; J trimming: 4 bases; junction bases outside the gene matches: 3. Germline V CDR1 and CDR2: SEHNR, FQNEAQ (reference sequence). This CDR3 region has 14 residues. The variable domain in full, with the rest retrieved from reference TRBV7-9 and TRBJ2-1, is DTGVSQNPRHKITKRGQNVTFRCDPISEHNRLYWYRQTLGQGPEFLTYFQNEAQLEKSRLLSDRFSAERPKGSFSTLEIQRTEQGDSAMYLCASSRDRDYNEQFFGPGTRLTVL.